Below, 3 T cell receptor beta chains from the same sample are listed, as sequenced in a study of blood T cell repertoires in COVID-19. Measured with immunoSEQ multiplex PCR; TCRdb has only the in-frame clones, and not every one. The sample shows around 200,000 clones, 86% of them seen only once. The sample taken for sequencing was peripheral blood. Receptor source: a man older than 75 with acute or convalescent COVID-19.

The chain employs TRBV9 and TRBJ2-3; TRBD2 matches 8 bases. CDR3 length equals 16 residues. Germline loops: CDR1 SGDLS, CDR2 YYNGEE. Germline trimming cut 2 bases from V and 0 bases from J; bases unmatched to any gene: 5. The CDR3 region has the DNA TGTGCCAGCAGCGTCCGGGAGGGGGGAAGCACAGATACGCAGTATTTT. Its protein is CASSVREGGSTDTQYF. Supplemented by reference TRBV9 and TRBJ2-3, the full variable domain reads DSGVTQTPKHLITATGQRVTLRCSPRSGDLSVYWYQQSLDQGLQFLIQYYNGEERAKGNILERFSAQQFPDLHSELNLSSLELGDSALYFCASSVREGGSTDTQYFGPGTRLTVL.

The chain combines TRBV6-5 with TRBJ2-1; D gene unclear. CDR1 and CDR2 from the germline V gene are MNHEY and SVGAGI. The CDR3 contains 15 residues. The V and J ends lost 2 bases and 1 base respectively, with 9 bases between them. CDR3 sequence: CASSYNTVSYNEQFF. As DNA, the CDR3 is TGTGCCAGCAGTTACAATACGGTTTCCTACAATGAGCAGTTCTTC.

CDR3 DNA sequence: TGTGCCAGCAATGGATGGGACAGCTCTAGTAACACTGAAGCTTTCTTT. Amino acid sequence: CASNGWDSSSNTEAFF. The chain employs TRBV28 and TRBJ1-1; TRBD1 aligns across 7 bases. This CDR3 contains 16 residues. J lost 2 bases, V lost 7 bases, and 13 bases had no gene match. Germline loops: CDR1 MDHEN, CDR2 SYDVKM.